What follows are 8 T cell receptor beta chains derived from one specimen sequenced in a study of patients and donors after allogeneic stem cell transplantation. TCRdb re-called the RT-PCR reads through MiXCR, storing one row per CDR3 protein. The data hold some 880,000 distinct CDR3 sequences, with roughly 18% observed a single time. The sample comprised blood, either unsorted or a sorted T cell fraction (not recorded which). The origin of the receptors is a human donor who was either an allogeneic HSCT recipient or a stem cell or donor lymphocyte infusion donor (not recorded which). It is not recorded whose cells these are; they may come from a transplant donor.

The gene calls are TRBV6-5 and TRBJ1-4, with D tentatively TRBD1 (6 bases). Germline lookup yields CDR1 MNHEY and CDR2 SVGAGI. Trimming left V 1 base short and J 8 bases short, with 14 bases between. The CDR3 covers 15 residues. CDR3 nucleotide sequence: TGTGCCAGCAGTTACTTCCGGGACATCGGGGAAAAACTGTTTTTT. This gives the protein CASSYFRDIGEKLFF.

This clonotype was observed many times. The CDR3 is CASSLARGQPQHF. The CDR3 nucleotides are TGTGCCAGCAGCTTGGCGCGGGGTCAGCCCCAGCATTTT. The rearrangement joins TRBV5-6 to TRBJ1-5; D is uncertain. There are 13 residues in the CDR3. Between the trimmed V and J ends, which lost 0 bases and 6 bases, there was a span of 7 bases. The V gene's germline CDR1 is SGHDT and CDR2 YYEEEE.

The J gene is TRBJ1-1, the V gene TRBV20-1; D call uncertain. Trimming removed 5 bases from V and 2 bases from J, with 15 bases in between. The CDR3 is 14 residues long. The germline V gene has CDR1 DFQATT and CDR2 SNEGSKA (reference sequence). CDR3 nucleotide sequence: TGCAGTGCTTTGTGGAGTGGGGATAACACTGAAGCTTTCTTT. It translates to CSALWSGDNTEAFF.

This clonotype has a handful of counts. The gene calls are TRBV9 and TRBJ2-2; D gene unclear. The V gene lost 0 bases and the J gene lost 7 bases, with 4 bases spanning the gap. This CDR3 region has 12 residues. Germline assignment: CDR1 SGDLS and CDR2 YYNGEE. In DNA, the CDR3 is TGTGCCAGCAGCGTAGAGGACGGGGAGCTGTTTTTT. It translates to CASSVEDGELFF. The variable domain in full, completed from reference TRBV9 and TRBJ2-2, reads DSGVTQTPKHLITATGQRVTLRCSPRSGDLSVYWYQQSLDQGLQFLIQYYNGEERAKGNILERFSAQQFPDLHSELNLSSLELGDSALYFCASSVEDGELFFGEGSRLTVL.

The chain joins TRBV5-1 to TRBJ2-7; 14 bases map to TRBD2. Looked up from germline, CDR1 is SGHRS and CDR2 is YFSETQ. The CDR3 is 17 residues long. Trimming at V came to 4 bases and at J to 0 bases, leaving 6 bases not matched to a gene. For the CDR3, the DNA is TGCGCCAGCAGCCAGGGACTAGCGGGAGTTATCTCCTACGAGCAGTACTTC. The encoded protein is CASSQGLAGVISYEQYF.

This chain uses TRBV6-1 with TRBJ1-1; D is ambiguous. V lost 2 bases to trimming and J lost 2 bases, with 6 bases between them. The CDR3 consists of 13 residues. Germline loops: CDR1 MNHNS, CDR2 SASEGT. CDR3 sequence: CASSELPNTEAFF. The CDR3, as DNA: TGTGCCAGCAGTGAACTTCCCAACACTGAAGCTTTCTTT.

The gene calls are TRBV15 and TRBJ2-7, with D perhaps TRBD2 (6 bases). The CDR3 runs 15 residues. Per the germline V gene, CDR1 is LNHNV and CDR2 is YYDKDF (reference sequence). With 0 bases removed from V and 2 bases from J, the gap between germline ends came to 11 bases. The CDR3 reads CATSRDGGAPYEQYF. The CDR3 DNA is TGTGCCACCAGCAGAGACGGAGGGGCTCCCTACGAGCAGTACTTC.

This clonotype was recorded a few times. V usage is TRBV9 and J usage is TRBJ1-2; unclear D gene. Trimming removed 4 bases at V and 0 bases at J, with 13 bases between. This CDR3 has 15 amino acids. CDR1 is SGDLS, CDR2 YYNGEE, per germline. The CDR3 DNA reads TGTGCCAGCAGCCCAACTTCCGGGGCTAACTATGGCTACACCTTC. This encodes CASSPTSGANYGYTF.